These 23 T cell receptor beta chains came from one sample sequenced in a study of blood T cell repertoires in COVID-19. Repertoires were generated with immunoSEQ multiplex PCR, while TCRdb's copy carries only in-frame clones and drops some. The sample yields approximately 140,000 clones, roughly 84% seen once. Sequenced sample: PBMCs or T cells enriched from blood (not recorded which). These receptors all stem from a man in his forties with acute COVID-19.

Notes on this clone: At the DNA level, this CDR3 is encoded by other sequences in the same sample as well. V and J are TRBV18 and TRBJ1-5; D perhaps matches TRBD1 (5 bases). V shed 3 bases and J shed 4 bases, with 7 bases lying between them. The CDR3 is made up of 13 amino acids. Germline values: CDR1 KGHSH, CDR2 LQKENI. The CDR3 bases are TGTGCCAGCTCACCCGGGGGGAATCAGCCCCAGCATTTT. Protein sequence: CASSPGGNQPQHF.

This rearrangement joins TRBV19 to TRBJ2-1; 11 nucleotides agree with TRBD2. V lost 3 bases to trimming and J lost 6 bases; unmatched junction nucleotides: 4. The germline V gene has CDR1 LNHDA and CDR2 SQIVND (reference sequence). The CDR3 sequence is 15 residues long. The CDR3 spells CASSMLTSGANEQFF. The CDR3 DNA reads as TGTGCCAGTAGTATGTTGACTAGCGGGGCCAATGAGCAGTTCTTC.

This clone occurred a few times. The rearrangement uses TRBV7-9 and TRBJ2-7, with D perhaps matching TRBD2 (6 bases). The CDR3 extends over 13 amino acids. Trimming removed 3 bases at V and 2 bases at J, with 8 bases between. Germline-derived CDR1 and CDR2 are SEHNR and FQNEAQ (reference sequence). Here the CDR3 reads CASSLRDTYEQYF. In DNA form, the CDR3 reads TGTGCCAGCAGCTTGCGGGATACCTACGAGCAGTACTTC.

The chain has TRBV27 and TRBJ2-2; TRBD2 might be the D (5 bases). V was clipped by 3 bases and J by 4 bases, with 18 bases between them. Germline values: CDR1 MNHEY, CDR2 SMNVEV (reference sequence). The CDR3 is 17 amino acids. The CDR3 sequence: CASSFLPGPRGTGELFF. CDR3 in DNA: TGTGCCAGCAGTTTCCTGCCCGGCCCCCGGGGCACCGGGGAGCTGTTTTTT.

This chain joins TRBV4-3 and TRBJ1-4; no firm D call. The germline V gene has CDR1 LGHNA and CDR2 YSLEER. With 6 bases removed from V and 10 bases from J, the gap between germline ends came to 18 bases. This CDR3 region has 14 residues. Here the CDR3 DNA reads TGCGCCAGCAGTCCCTCTCAGGCGGGCTTAAAACTGTTTTTT. Translation: CASSPSQAGLKLFF.

This sequence joins TRBV10-1 and TRBJ1-6, with 9 bases matching TRBD1. Germline lookup yields CDR1 WNHNN and CDR2 SYGVQD (reference sequence). Trimming at V came to 8 bases and at J to 0 bases, leaving 11 bases not matched to a gene. This CDR3 has 18 residues. The CDR3 reads CASVWTGAISSYNSPLHF. As DNA, the CDR3 is TGCGCCAGCGTGTGGACAGGGGCCATCAGCTCCTATAATTCACCCCTCCACTTT.

The chain has TRBV4-2 and TRBJ2-2; maybe TRBD1 (6 bases). Trimming shortened V by 4 bases and J by 7 bases, and 16 bases separated the two germline ends. This CDR3 is 15 amino acids long. Per the germline V gene, CDR1 is LGHNA and CDR2 is YNFKEQ. CDR3 residues: CASSRLPDRDGELFF. CDR3 DNA sequence: TGTGCCAGCAGCCGACTCCCGGACAGAGACGGGGAGCTGTTTTTT.

This clone was seen a few times. This rearrangement joins TRBV19 to TRBJ1-1; D perhaps matches TRBD1 (6 bases). The CDR3 consists of 13 residues. Trimming pared 4 bases from V and 5 bases from J, leaving 11 bases between. The germline CDR1 and CDR2 sequences are LNHDA and SQIVND (reference sequence). CDR3 loop: CASSNTGRTEAFF. CDR3 DNA: TGTGCCAGTAGTAACACAGGGCGGACTGAAGCTTTCTTT.

The V gene is TRBV28, the J gene TRBJ1-6, with 8 bases identical to TRBD1. This CDR3 comprises 14 residues. Per the germline V gene, CDR1 is MDHEN and CDR2 is SYDVKM. V lost 6 bases, J lost 6 bases, and 4 bases stayed unmatched. The CDR3 here is CASSPQGGNSPLHF. In DNA form, the CDR3 reads TGTGCCAGCAGCCCACAGGGGGGTAATTCACCCCTCCACTTT.

Written as DNA, the CDR3 is TGTGCCAGCCATCGGAGGTTGCAGGCCCCATATGAAGCTTTCTTT. It codes for CASHRRLQAPYEAFF. This chain connects TRBV6-5 to TRBJ1-1; D gene ambiguous. CDR1 is MNHEY, CDR2 SVGAGI, per germline. The CDR3 extends over 15 amino acids. Trimming cost V 8 bases and J 7 bases, with 23 bases left between them.

This clone has just one count. This rearrangement joins TRBV9 to TRBJ2-3, with TRBD2 matching 12 bases. The CDR3 loop spans 16 amino acids. From germline, CDR1 is SGDLS and CDR2 YYNGEE. The V gene end was trimmed by 0 bases and the J gene end by 3 bases; junction bases not matched to a gene: 2. The CDR3 region has the DNA TGTGCCAGCAGCGTAGAACTAGCGGGAGGAACAGATACGCAGTATTTT. Protein product: CASSVELAGGTDTQYF.

V and J are TRBV5-1 and TRBJ2-1; 7 nucleotides agree with TRBD2. The V and J ends lost 0 bases and 8 bases, in that order; junction bases with no gene match: 5. The CDR3 spans 14 residues. The germline V gene has CDR1 SGHRS and CDR2 YFSETQ. The CDR3: CASSLGAGEDEQFF. As DNA, the CDR3 is TGCGCCAGCAGCTTGGGTGCGGGAGAGGATGAGCAGTTCTTC.

This clone was recorded at least ten times. J is TRBJ1-2 and V is TRBV2; maybe TRBD1 (5 bases). Trimming cost V 6 bases and J 7 bases, with 15 bases left between them. Germline lookup yields CDR1 SNHLY and CDR2 FYNNEI. The CDR3 consists of 13 residues. The CDR3 sequence is CASRADSFSGYTF. The DNA for the CDR3 is TGTGCCAGCAGAGCCGACAGTTTCAGTGGCTACACCTTC.

This chain uses TRBV14 with TRBJ1-1; no definite D call. This CDR3 has 13 amino acids. The V gene lost 0 bases and the J gene lost 7 bases, with 9 bases spanning the gap. Germline V gene sequence: CDR1 SGHDN, CDR2 FVKESK. In DNA, the CDR3 is TGTGCCAGCAGCCAAGATTGGGCAAGTGAAGCTTTCTTT. Translation gives CASSQDWASEAFF.

This rearrangement joins TRBV6-1 to TRBJ2-1; a weak D match, TRBD2 (6 bases). Per germline, CDR1 MNHNS and CDR2 SASEGT. This CDR3 spans 12 amino acids. The germline V and J ends were trimmed by 2 bases and 10 bases, with 9 bases remaining between them. The CDR3 bases are TGTGCCAGCAGTGAAATCGGACTAGAGCAGTTCTTC. Its translation is CASSEIGLEQFF.

V is TRBV19 and J is TRBJ1-5; TRBD1 agrees at 7 bases. The CDR3 loop spans 16 amino acids. Unmatched junction bases numbered 7, after V lost 3 bases and J lost 2 bases. Germline lookup yields CDR1 LNHDA and CDR2 SQIVND (reference sequence). The CDR3 sequence: CASSMTGGQGNQPQHF. DNA of the CDR3: TGTGCCAGTAGTATGACAGGAGGACAGGGCAATCAGCCCCAGCATTTT.

The chain couples TRBV28 to TRBJ2-5; 12 bases are a match to TRBD2. The ends lost 6 bases at V and 5 bases at J; junction bases unmatched: 7. CDR3 length: 15 residues. Germline V gene sequence: CDR1 MDHEN, CDR2 SYDVKM. This chain's CDR3 is CASRPSGRADETQYF. The CDR3, as DNA: TGTGCCAGCAGGCCTAGCGGGAGGGCCGACGAGACCCAGTACTTC.

This clone was found once. The rearrangement joins TRBV27 to TRBJ1-1; D might be TRBD1 (5 bases). The CDR3 runs 15 residues. V was clipped by 4 bases and J by 2 bases, with 14 bases between them. CDR1 is MNHEY, CDR2 SMNVEV, per germline (reference sequence). In DNA form, the CDR3 reads TGTGCCAGCAGTTCCTCATTAGACAGTAACACTGAAGCTTTCTTT. Its translation is CASSSSLDSNTEAFF.

The chain has TRBV6-2 or TRBV6-3 and TRBJ2-3; no firm D call. The V end was cut by 2 bases, the J end by 3 bases, with 6 bases between. The CDR3 totals 13 residues. Germline CDR1 reads MNHEY; CDR2 reads SVGEGT. The CDR3, as DNA: TGTGCCAGCAGTTACGCGAGGACAGATACGCAGTATTTT. It yields the protein CASSYARTDTQYF.

The chain joins TRBV11-2 to TRBJ1-1; D is ambiguous. V gave up 3 bases and J gave up 6 bases, with 8 bases separating them. The CDR3 consists of 12 residues. CDR1 and CDR2 (germline): SGHAT, FQNNGV. As DNA, the CDR3 is TGTGCCAGCAGCTTCAACATCGCTGAAGCTTTCTTT. It is translated as CASSFNIAEAFF.

V gene TRBV5-1 combines with J gene TRBJ2-5; D may match TRBD1 or TRBD2 (5 bases each). V shed 4 bases and J shed 1 base, with 11 bases lying between them. CDR1 and CDR2 from the germline V gene are SGHRS and YFSETQ. CDR3 size: 14 residues. The CDR3 DNA follows: TGCGCCAGCAGCCTGGGGGAGATCCAAGAGACCCAGTACTTC. This gives the protein CASSLGEIQETQYF.

The rearrangement links TRBV28 to TRBJ1-2, with 7 bases that match TRBD1. V dropped 7 bases and J dropped 2; count of bases not matched to a gene: 7. Germline-derived CDR1 and CDR2 are MDHEN and SYDVKM. CDR3 length: 14 residues. The DNA of the CDR3 is TGTGCCAGCACCACGGGACAGTGGAACTATGGCTACACCTTC. Amino acid sequence: CASTTGQWNYGYTF.

The chain has TRBV28 and TRBJ1-2, with a weak D call TRBD1 (6 bases). The CDR3 is 15 residues long. Germline CDR1 MDHEN, CDR2 SYDVKM. Trimming removed 3 bases from V and 4 bases from J, with 15 bases in between. The CDR3 DNA sequence: TGTGCCAGCAGTTTGGCGCACAGGGTAGCCTATGGCTACACCTTC. Its protein product is CASSLAHRVAYGYTF.